These 17 T cell receptor beta chains were sequenced from one sample in a study of blood T cell repertoires in COVID-19. Produced via immunoSEQ multiplex PCR; TCRdb's table is partial and in-frame only. The data show around 30,000 clones, with 89% seen just once and 9.9% held by the top ten. The sample consisted of peripheral blood. These receptors originate from a human donor in a cohort sampled during active COVID-19.

The chain employs TRBV4-2 and TRBJ1-3; 11 bases are a match to TRBD1. The CDR3 has 23 residues. J was trimmed by 0 bases and V by 3 bases; bases with no gene match: 22. The germline gives CDR1 LGHNA, CDR2 YNFKEQ. The CDR3 loop is CASSQRVMGGQDRGPASGNTIYF. As DNA, the CDR3 is TGTGCCAGCAGCCAGCGCGTCATGGGGGGACAGGACAGGGGGCCAGCCTCTGGAAACACCATATATTTT.

The chain is built from TRBV9 and TRBJ2-2, with 12 bases matching TRBD2. V was pared by 4 bases and J by 3 bases, with 13 bases of the junction left unmatched. The CDR3 spans 19 residues. Germline loops: CDR1 SGDLS, CDR2 YYNGEE. CDR3 DNA: TGTGCCAGCAGCACCCCCCTCACTAGCGGGGGGCGATACACCGGGGAGCTGTTTTTT. Translation: CASSTPLTSGGRYTGELFF. The full variable domain, its missing parts supplied by reference TRBV9 and TRBJ2-2, is DSGVTQTPKHLITATGQRVTLRCSPRSGDLSVYWYQQSLDQGLQFLIQYYNGEERAKGNILERFSAQQFPDLHSELNLSSLELGDSALYFCASSTPLTSGGRYTGELFFGEGSRLTVL.

This clone appeared a single time. This chain joins TRBV29-1 and TRBJ2-5; D might be TRBD2 (5 bases). Germline CDR1 is SQVTM and CDR2 is ANQGSEA. The CDR3 is made up of 14 amino acids. Trimming cost V 7 bases and J 10 bases, with 25 bases left between them. CDR3 residues: CSAGDRGEIWDQYF. The CDR3 DNA reads as TGCAGCGCTGGCGATCGGGGTGAAATTTGGGACCAGTACTTC.

The V gene is TRBV7-2, the J gene TRBJ1-3, with no clear D. This CDR3 region has 16 residues. Germline values: CDR1 SGHTA, CDR2 FQGNSA. Trimming left V 1 base short and J 0 bases short, with 10 bases between. CDR3 sequence (DNA): TGTGCCAGCAGCTTAGTCGCCGGACTCTCTGGAAACACCATATATTTT. It encodes CASSLVAGLSGNTIYF.

As for this clone: The germline gene is not matched at one end of the junction; a read error may be the cause. The chain links TRBV28 to TRBJ2-7; 8 nucleotides align to TRBD1. The V gene's germline CDR1 is MDHEN and CDR2 SYDVKM. The CDR3 is 15 residues long. CDR3 protein: CASSLAGGPSNEQYF. CDR3 in DNA: TGTGCCAGCAGTTTAGCAGGGGGCCCCTCCAACGAGCAGTACTTC.

V and J are TRBV7-2 and TRBJ1-3, with D tentatively TRBD1 (5 bases). Trimming took 7 bases from V and 2 from J, leaving 15 bases between them. This CDR3 is 15 amino acids long. CDR1 is SGHTA, CDR2 FQGNSA, per germline. The chain's CDR3 is CASTASGGTGNTIYF. CDR3 nucleotide sequence: TGTGCCAGCACCGCATCGGGGGGAACTGGAAACACCATATATTTT.

The chain uses TRBV5-1 and TRBJ2-7, with 10 bases aligning to TRBD1. The CDR3 totals 15 residues. Germline loops: CDR1 SGHRS, CDR2 YFSETQ. Trimming at V came to 0 bases and at J to 0 bases, leaving 0 bases not matched to a gene. CDR3 nucleotide sequence: TGCGCCAGCAGCTTGGGGACAGGGGGCTCCTACGAGCAGTACTTC. This encodes CASSLGTGGSYEQYF.

The chain links TRBV2 to TRBJ2-7; D uncertain. Looked up from germline, CDR1 is SNHLY and CDR2 is FYNNEI. V was cut by 0 bases and J by 4 bases, with 13 bases left in between. The CDR3 totals 15 residues. For the CDR3, the DNA is TGTGCCAGCAGTGAAGCGCAAGACTTCAAATACGAGCAGTACTTC. Translating gives CASSEAQDFKYEQYF. Variable domain in full (rest from reference TRBV2 and TRBJ2-7): EPEVTQTPSHQVTQMGQEVILRCVPISNHLYFYWYRQILGQKVEFLVSFYNNEISEKSEIFDDQFSVERPDGSNFTLKIRSTKLEDSAMYFCASSEAQDFKYEQYFGPGTRLTVT.

The sample holds a few counts of this clone. The chain is built from TRBV4-1 and TRBJ2-1; 8 bases match TRBD2. The CDR3 is 14 residues long. CDR1 MGHRA and CDR2 YSYEKL come from the germline V gene. V lost 0 bases and J lost 12; bases outside the gene matches: 7. CDR3 amino acids: CASSQDDSGARQFF. The CDR3 nucleotides are TGCGCCAGCAGCCAAGATGATAGCGGGGCTCGGCAGTTCTTC.

V and J are TRBV30 and TRBJ1-1; no definite D call. The CDR3 loop spans 12 amino acids. Germline V CDR1 and CDR2: GTSNPN, SVGIG (reference sequence). The V gene lost 1 base and the J gene lost 1 base, with 4 bases spanning the gap. The DNA of the CDR3 is TGTGCCTGGAGTGACGGGAACACTGAAGCTTTCTTT. Amino acid sequence: CAWSDGNTEAFF.

The chain carries TRBV19 and TRBJ1-5, with a tentative D call TRBD1 (5 bases). Trimming shortened V by 4 bases and J by 0 bases, and 10 bases separated the two germline ends. The length of the CDR3 is 15 residues. Germline V gives CDR1 LNHDA, CDR2 SQIVND (reference sequence). The CDR3 reads CASSTGGISNQPQHF. For the CDR3, the DNA is TGTGCCAGTAGTACGGGGGGGATTAGCAATCAGCCCCAGCATTTT.

This clone is classed as medium-sized (0.01 to 0.1%). The chain employs TRBV6-2 or TRBV6-3 and TRBJ2-2, with D possibly being TRBD2 (5 bases). The CDR3 is 14 residues long. Looked up from germline, CDR1 is MNHEY and CDR2 is SVGEGT. The V gene lost 2 bases and the J gene lost 3 bases, with 7 bases spanning the gap. Here the CDR3 DNA reads TGTGCCAGCAGTTACAACGGGGACACCGGGGAGCTGTTTTTT. Translating gives CASSYNGDTGELFF.

V usage is TRBV7-9 and J usage is TRBJ1-1; 11 bases map to TRBD1. The CDR3 loop spans 14 amino acids. Looked up from germline, CDR1 is SEHNR and CDR2 is FQNEAQ (reference sequence). The J segment lost 10 bases and the V segment lost 4 bases, leaving 8 bases of the junction unmatched. The CDR3 sequence is CASSSGQGGRAAFF. CDR3 coding DNA: TGTGCCAGCAGCTCGGGACAGGGGGGCCGGGCAGCTTTCTTT. The full variable domain, with the rest looked up from reference TRBV7-9 and TRBJ1-1, is DTGVSQNPRHKITKRGQNVTFRCDPISEHNRLYWYRQTLGQGPEFLTYFQNEAQLEKSRLLSDRFSAERPKGSFSTLEIQRTEQGDSAMYLCASSSGQGGRAAFFGQGTRLTVV.

This chain links TRBV5-6 with TRBJ1-2; perhaps TRBD1 as D (5 bases). The CDR3 is 14 residues long. The V gene's germline CDR1 is SGHDT and CDR2 YYEEEE. Trimming removed 6 bases at V and 3 bases at J, with 15 bases between. CDR3: CASNPAGVYYGYTF. DNA for the CDR3: TGTGCCAGCAACCCGGCGGGGGTATACTATGGCTACACCTTC. Drawing the rest from reference TRBV5-6 and TRBJ1-2, the complete variable domain is DAGVTQSPTHLIKTRGQQVTLRCSPKSGHDTVSWYQQALGQGPQFIFQYYEEEERQRGNFPDRFSGHQFPNYSSELNVNALLLGDSALYLCASNPAGVYYGYTFGSGTRLTVV.

This sequence joins TRBV6-2 or TRBV6-3 and TRBJ1-1, with TRBD1 matching 9 bases. Germline CDR1 is MNHEY and CDR2 is SVGEGT. Trimming cost V 6 bases and J 1 base; bases outside gene matches: 9. There are 16 residues in the CDR3. The CDR3 DNA reads as TGTGCCAGCAGCGAACTACGACAGGGGGGGAACACTGAAGCTTTCTTT. This encodes CASSELRQGGNTEAFF.

The V gene is TRBV2, the J gene TRBJ1-5, with TRBD1 identical over 8 bases. The CDR3 is 13 residues long. V was clipped by 7 bases and J by 4 bases; unmatched bases: 3. Germline V lookup: CDR1 SNHLY, CDR2 FYNNEI. The CDR3 protein is CASTRTGNQPQHF. DNA for the CDR3: TGTGCCAGCACCAGGACAGGGAATCAGCCCCAGCATTTT.

The V and J genes are TRBV19 and TRBJ2-2; 11 bases match TRBD2. The V gene end was trimmed by 10 bases and the J gene end by 3 bases; junction bases not matched to a gene: 7. The CDR3 sequence is 15 residues long. The V gene's germline CDR1 is LNHDA and CDR2 SQIVND (reference sequence). CDR3: CATLAGGIYTGELFF. The DNA for the CDR3 is TGTGCCACCCTAGCGGGGGGTATCTACACCGGGGAGCTGTTTTTT.